The next 20 T cell receptor beta chains were all read from a single sample in a study of post-analysis software for immune sequencing data. What these receptors recognize is not known. Regarding the study as a whole: Elevated frequency relative to controls characterized several TRBV segments in patients, TRBV5-6, TRBV5-1 and TRBV20-1 among them.

Libraries were made from TCR beta cDNA, and they carried unique molecular identifiers. Each CDR3 protein is one row after TCRdb ran MiXCR on the PCR reads. The data hold roughly 800,000 distinct CDR3 sequences, with around 46% observed a single time. The sample was blood. The receptors were gathered from a girl between 5 and 17 years old with multiple sclerosis.

This clonotype has only a few counts. V is TRBV28 and J is TRBJ2-5; D is undetermined. V gave up 6 bases and J gave up 10 bases, with 15 bases separating them. Germline values: CDR1 MDHEN, CDR2 SYDVKM. The CDR3 is 12 amino acids. The CDR3 loop reads CASSRSPAVQYF. DNA of the CDR3: TGTGCCAGCAGCCGTTCCCCCGCAGTCCAGTACTTC.

This chain connects TRBV11-2 to TRBJ1-3, with unresolved D. This CDR3 region has 16 residues. The ends were cut back, 5 bases at V and 0 bases at J, with 14 bases in the middle. Germline V gives CDR1 SGHAT, CDR2 FQNNGV. Written as DNA, the CDR3 is TGTGCCAGCAGCCCGGTCTCCTCCGCCTCTGGAAACACCATATATTTT. It specifies CASSPVSSASGNTIYF.

This clonotype was observed at least ten times. The V call is TRBV5-6, the J call TRBJ2-5; no clear D. V was pared by 0 bases and J by 2 bases, with 5 bases between. The CDR3 consists of 13 residues. Germline loops: CDR1 SGHDT, CDR2 YYEEEE. CDR3 protein: CASSLAFQETQYF. The CDR3 region has the DNA TGTGCCAGCAGCTTGGCGTTTCAAGAGACCCAGTACTTC.

This clonotype was detected a few times. The CDR3 loop reads CASSLDRRAPSYEQYF. CDR3 in DNA: TGTGCCAGCAGCTTAGACAGGAGGGCCCCTTCCTACGAGCAGTACTTC. The gene calls are TRBV7-9 and TRBJ2-7, with D possibly matching TRBD2 (6 bases). Germline V gives CDR1 SEHNR, CDR2 FQNEAQ (reference sequence). The CDR3 is made up of 16 amino acids. V was cut by 1 base and J by 1 base, with 14 bases left in between.

The CDR3 region has the DNA TGTGCCAGCAGTGAAGTTAGAGGGCCGACCTACAATGAGCAGTTCTTC. Protein sequence: CASSEVRGPTYNEQFF. J is TRBJ2-1 and V is TRBV6-1; maybe TRBD2 (5 bases). V was trimmed by 1 base and J by 2 bases, leaving 12 bases between them. This CDR3 has 16 amino acids. Germline-derived CDR1 and CDR2 are MNHNS and SASEGT.

The table lists this clonotype with a few counts. The chain uses TRBV12-3 or TRBV12-4 and TRBJ1-1; possible D gene TRBD1, 6 bases. Trimming took 6 bases from V and 11 from J, leaving 25 bases between them. The CDR3 has 15 residues. The CDR3 loop reads CASSPASSGEDWAFF. The CDR3 DNA follows: TGTGCCAGCAGCCCAGCAAGTTCAGGGGAAGATTGGGCTTTCTTT.

This clonotype has a single count. This rearrangement joins TRBV20-1 to TRBJ2-3; 8 nucleotides align to TRBD1. This CDR3 comprises 14 residues. The germline V gene has CDR1 DFQATT and CDR2 SNEGSKA (reference sequence). J gave up 5 bases and V 5 bases, and 9 bases lay outside the gene matches. CDR3 coding DNA: TGCAGTGCTCCATGGACAGGGAAGGGAGATACGCAGTATTTT. Encoded protein: CSAPWTGKGDTQYF.

Only one count was recorded for this clonotype. The chain uses TRBV7-3 and TRBJ2-5, with D possibly called TRBD1 or TRBD2 (6 bases each). Per the germline V gene, CDR1 is SGHTA and CDR2 is FQGTGA. The CDR3 extends over 17 amino acids. Trimming removed 0 bases from V and 2 bases from J, with 16 bases in between. The chain's CDR3 is CASSLTSLGGSQETQYF. For the CDR3, the DNA is TGTGCCAGCAGCTTAACTAGTCTAGGGGGGTCACAAGAGACCCAGTACTTC.

This clonotype was detected a few times. The chain employs TRBV3-1 and TRBJ2-5, with D possibly being TRBD1 or TRBD2 (6 bases each). V was trimmed by 0 bases and J by 5 bases, leaving 13 bases between them. The germline gives CDR1 LGHDT, CDR2 YNNKEL (reference sequence). The CDR3 runs to 15 residues. The CDR3: CASSQDSGARETQYF. The CDR3 DNA reads TGTGCCAGCAGCCAAGATTCGGGGGCCAGGGAGACCCAGTACTTC.

The chain links TRBV6-1 to TRBJ2-7; D may correspond to TRBD1 or TRBD2 (5 bases each). The CDR3 runs to 14 residues. Germline-derived CDR1 and CDR2 are MNHNS and SASEGT. Trimming stripped 1 base from V and 1 base from J, with 8 bases between. CDR3 nucleotide sequence: TGTGCCAGCAGTGAAGGGTGGGGGTCCTACGAGCAGTACTTC. It is translated as CASSEGWGSYEQYF.

The chain joins TRBV7-2 to TRBJ2-3, with 8 bases aligning to TRBD2. Trimming at V came to 7 bases and at J to 5 bases, leaving 17 bases not matched to a gene. The CDR3 loop spans 17 amino acids. Germline V gives CDR1 SGHTA, CDR2 FQGNSA. The CDR3 here is CASTGGAGVARVDTQYF. In DNA form, the CDR3 reads TGTGCCAGCACCGGGGGGGCGGGAGTGGCCCGGGTAGATACGCAGTATTTT.

This clonotype was found a few times. The chain has TRBV29-1 and TRBJ2-7; 11 bases align to TRBD2. The assigned J gene may be wrong: the sequence end matches TRBJ2-5 better. This CDR3 is built from 19 residues. Germline CDR1 reads SQVTM; CDR2 reads ANQGSEA. The DNA of the CDR3 is TGCAGCGTTGAACAGGGACTAGCGGAGCAGGTCGTTTGGTCGGAGACCCAGTACTTC. Translating it yields CSVEQGLAEQVVWSETQYF.

The chain links TRBV10-3 to TRBJ2-7; 11 positions agree with TRBD2. J was trimmed by 0 bases and V by 6 bases; bases with no gene match: 7. CDR1 is ENHRY and CDR2 is SYGVKD in the germline V gene. This CDR3 spans 16 amino acids. The CDR3 loop reads CAIRGTSGAISYEQYF. CDR3 DNA sequence: TGTGCCATCAGAGGGACTAGCGGTGCGATCTCCTACGAGCAGTACTTC.

Notes on this clonotype: The DNA is left out, because the CDR3 cannot be placed on it with certainty; the CDR3 is given as TCRdb lists it. CDR3 amino acids: CSGTSGRDLRQFF. The rearrangement joins TRBV29-1 to TRBJ2-1; TRBD1, the table's D call, was not compared with the DNA. The CDR3 length is 13 residues, termini included. CDR1 and CDR2 (germline): SQVTM, ANQGSEA.

This rearrangement joins TRBV7-9 to TRBJ1-2, with D tentatively TRBD1 (5 bases). Germline V gene sequence: CDR1 SEHNR, CDR2 FQNEAQ (reference sequence). There are 14 residues in the CDR3. V gave up 1 base and J gave up 4 bases, with 10 bases separating them. In DNA, the CDR3 is TGTGCCAGCAGCTTAGAAGGGGAAAGCTATGGCTACACCTTC. Amino acids: CASSLEGESYGYTF.

V is TRBV24-1 and J is TRBJ1-5; 7 nucleotides agree with TRBD1. The CDR3 has 16 residues. V shed 0 bases and J 0 bases; nucleotides not matched to a gene: 1. Germline lookup yields CDR1 KGHDR and CDR2 SFDVKD. CDR3 amino acids: CATSDLDRDSNQPQHF. For the CDR3, the DNA is TGTGCCACCAGTGATTTGGACAGGGATAGCAATCAGCCCCAGCATTTT.

The chain links TRBV9 to TRBJ1-1, with 7 bases matching TRBD1. This CDR3 contains 14 residues. The V gene end was trimmed by 3 bases and the J gene end by 1 base; junction bases not matched to a gene: 3. The germline V gene has CDR1 SGDLS and CDR2 YYNGEE. The CDR3 sequence: CASSEGDRNTEAFF. In DNA, the CDR3 is TGTGCCAGCAGCGAGGGGGACAGGAACACTGAAGCTTTCTTT.

The chain employs TRBV4-1 and TRBJ1-4; TRBD1 aligns across 7 bases. J was trimmed by 6 bases and V by 0 bases; bases with no gene match: 7. Germline V lookup: CDR1 MGHRA, CDR2 YSYEKL. This CDR3 comprises 16 residues. This chain's CDR3 is CASSQDLQGTYEKLFF. The DNA for the CDR3 is TGCGCCAGCAGCCAAGATCTACAGGGGACGTATGAAAAACTGTTTTTT.

The sample holds a few counts of this clonotype. An end of the junction differs from the germline gene, which may be a read error. The V call is TRBV10-3, the J call TRBJ2-1; perhaps TRBD2 as D (5 bases). Germline V gene data show CDR1 as ENHRY and CDR2 as SYGVKD. CDR3 length: 14 residues. The CDR3 coding sequence is TGTGCCATCAGGGAGTCGGGAACAAACAATGAGCAGTTCTTC. This sequence encodes CAIRESGTNNEQFF.

The chain couples TRBV7-2 to TRBJ1-5; 11 bases match TRBD1. The V gene end was trimmed by 4 bases and the J gene end by 8 bases; junction bases not matched to a gene: 7. The CDR3 has 15 amino acids. Germline CDR1 SGHTA, CDR2 FQGNSA. CDR3 region: CASSSGTGGREPQHF. CDR3 sequence (DNA): TGTGCCAGCAGCTCCGGGACAGGGGGTAGGGAGCCCCAGCATTTT.